One sample yielded the 21 T cell receptor beta chains listed below, sequenced in a study of shared clonotypes between healthy human individuals. The method was immunoSEQ multiplex PCR; TCRdb's version includes in-frame clones alone and lacks a portion of them. Here the sample spans 2 million to 2.5 million clones, around 95% being singletons. The material sequenced was naive CD4+ T cells sorted from blood. Described subset: CD45RA+ positively selected. These receptors were taken from a man aged 18 to 30 in good health.

CDR3 DNA sequence: TGTGCCAGCAGTCGAACGGGGGGTAAAGAGACCCAGTACTTC. Translation gives CASSRTGGKETQYF. This chain connects TRBV6-6 to TRBJ2-5, with 7 positions matching TRBD2. J gave up 3 bases and V 5 bases, and 6 bases lay outside the gene matches. Germline values: CDR1 MNHNY, CDR2 SVGAGI (reference sequence). The CDR3 contains 14 residues.

The gene calls are TRBV5-6 and TRBJ2-7; TRBD2 aligns across 13 bases. J lost 0 bases, V lost 0 bases, and 6 bases had no gene match. The CDR3 is made up of 18 amino acids. CDR1 is SGHDT, CDR2 YYEEEE, per germline. The CDR3 reads CASSLVLAGGSSSYEQYF. Written as DNA, the CDR3 is TGTGCCAGCAGCTTGGTACTAGCGGGAGGGTCCAGCTCCTACGAGCAGTACTTC.

Written as DNA, the CDR3 is TGTGCCTGGAGAGGAGAGGGGAGGGCGACCCAGTACTTC. It encodes CAWRGEGRATQYF. The chain joins TRBV30 to TRBJ2-5; 7 bases map to TRBD2. The CDR3 runs to 13 residues. Germline lookup yields CDR1 GTSNPN and CDR2 SVGIG (reference sequence). J was trimmed by 7 bases and V by 3 bases; bases with no gene match: 8.

The gene calls are TRBV6-1 and TRBJ2-3; TRBD1 matches at 10 bases. With V trimmed by 3 bases and J by 5 bases, 8 bases remained unmatched. Germline V gene lookup returns CDR1 MNHNS and CDR2 SASEGT. The CDR3 covers 16 residues. The CDR3 loop is CASSDPGTGVGDTQYF. The CDR3 bases are TGTGCCAGCAGTGACCCCGGGACAGGGGTAGGAGATACGCAGTATTTT.

The sample holds one count of this clone. This chain uses TRBV11-2 with TRBJ2-1; a possible D gene is TRBD1 (8 bases). The CDR3 runs to 17 residues. The germline CDR1 and CDR2 sequences are SGHAT and FQNNGV. With 5 bases removed from V and 8 bases from J, the gap between germline ends came to 25 bases. CDR3 amino acids: CASSPRGQGGFGDEQFF. The CDR3 region has the DNA TGTGCCAGCAGCCCGAGAGGACAGGGAGGGTTTGGGGATGAGCAGTTCTTC.

This chain links TRBV25-1 with TRBJ1-1; maybe TRBD1 (6 bases). Looked up from germline, CDR1 is MGHDK and CDR2 is SYGVNS. This CDR3 contains 16 residues. Trimming stripped 3 bases from V and 0 bases from J, with 14 bases between. The CDR3 bases are TGTGCCAGCAGTGACTCCGGACAGAGCTTGAACACTGAAGCTTTCTTT. Protein sequence: CASSDSGQSLNTEAFF. Complete variable domain (other parts from reference TRBV25-1 and TRBJ1-1): EADIYQTPRYLVIGTGKKITLECSQTMGHDKMYWYQQDPGMELHLIHYSYGVNSTEKGDLSSESTVSRIRTEHFPLTLESARPSHTSQYLCASSDSGQSLNTEAFFGQGTRLTVV.

The rearrangement joins TRBV5-4 to TRBJ1-2; 7 positions agree with TRBD1. The CDR3 is 15 residues long. V gave up 0 bases and J gave up 4 bases; unmatched junction bases: 6. CDR1 SGHNT and CDR2 YYREEE come from the germline V gene (reference sequence). The CDR3 DNA reads TGTGCCAGCAGCTTGGGGGACAGAGTAGTCTATGGCTACACCTTC. Protein: CASSLGDRVVYGYTF.

The chain combines TRBV27 with TRBJ2-7; TRBD1 matches at 10 bases. This CDR3 spans 15 amino acids. The trim removed 4 bases at V and 2 bases at J, leaving 5 bases unmatched. The V gene's germline CDR1 is MNHEY and CDR2 SMNVEV (reference sequence). This CDR3 reads CASSSGQGYTYEQYF. As DNA, the CDR3 is TGTGCCAGCAGTTCGGGACAGGGGTACACCTACGAGCAGTACTTC.

The DNA of the CDR3 is TGTGCCAGCACCAGGGCAGCGGAAAAACTGTTTTTT. It encodes CASTRAAEKLFF. This chain uses TRBV13 with TRBJ1-4; D possibly corresponds to TRBD1 (5 bases). The CDR3 spans 12 residues. V lost 7 bases, J lost 8 bases, and 11 bases lay in between. Germline V gene lookup returns CDR1 PRHDT and CDR2 FYEKMQ (reference sequence).

In the case of this clone: One end of the junction is discordant with germline, which a read error may explain. CDR3 in amino acids: CAWSPRGSF. The CDR3 region has the DNA TGTGCCTGGAGTCCCAGGGGAAGCTTC. The chain carries TRBV30 and TRBJ1-2; D may be TRBD1 (6 bases). This CDR3 region has 9 residues. Germline CDR1 is GTSNPN and CDR2 is SVGIG (reference sequence).

This clone was seen once. The chain carries TRBV6-5 and TRBJ1-2; TRBD1 matches 7 bases. After removal of 1 base from V and 5 bases from J, the junction contained 4 bases not matched to a gene. The CDR3 is 14 residues long. From germline, CDR1 is MNHEY and CDR2 SVGAGI. The DNA for the CDR3 is TGTGCCAGCAGTTACTACGGGACAGCATATGGCTACACCTTC. Translated, it gives CASSYYGTAYGYTF.

V and J are TRBV7-8 and TRBJ2-6; D remains unclear. Germline CDR1 and CDR2: SGHVS and FQNEAQ. V lost 2 bases and J 0 bases, leaving 11 bases between the germline ends. This CDR3 comprises 17 residues. As DNA, the CDR3 is TGTGCCAGCAGCTTATATCCAGGCCTCTCTGGGGCCAACGTCCTGACTTTC. This sequence encodes CASSLYPGLSGANVLTF.

This chain connects TRBV5-1 to TRBJ2-1; no clear D gene. CDR1 and CDR2 (germline): SGHRS, YFSETQ. The V and J ends lost 4 bases and 4 bases respectively, with 6 bases between them. The CDR3 spans 12 residues. In DNA, the CDR3 is TGCGCCAGCAGCCAAAATTACAATGAGCAGTTCTTC. This codes for CASSQNYNEQFF.

V and J are TRBV25-1 and TRBJ2-5; 8 nucleotides align to TRBD2. CDR1 MGHDK and CDR2 SYGVNS come from the germline V gene. This CDR3 is 14 amino acids long. The J segment lost 7 bases and the V segment lost 5 bases, leaving 9 bases of the junction unmatched. Here the CDR3 DNA reads TGTGCCAGCAGTCCTAGCGGGTCGGGGGGGACCCAGTACTTC. Amino acids: CASSPSGSGGTQYF.

The CDR3 DNA is TGTGCCTGGAGTGTAATCGGTAGCGGGACAGATACGCAGTATTTT. Its translation: CAWSVIGSGTDTQYF. The rearrangement links TRBV30 to TRBJ2-3, with TRBD2 matching over 7 bases. CDR3 length: 15 residues. Germline V gene lookup returns CDR1 GTSNPN and CDR2 SVGIG (reference sequence). Trimming cost V 0 bases and J 3 bases; bases outside gene matches: 6.

This chain links TRBV6-6 with TRBJ2-7; D gene unclear. V lost 5 bases and J 10 bases, leaving 18 bases between the germline ends. The CDR3 is 13 residues long. Looked up from germline, CDR1 is MNHNY and CDR2 is SVGAGI (reference sequence). The CDR3 protein is CASSLDRVLHQYF. In nucleotides, the CDR3 is TGTGCCAGCAGTCTCGACCGGGTTCTACACCAGTACTTC.

The gene calls are TRBV15 and TRBJ1-5; TRBD1 might be the D (5 bases). The ends were cut back, 0 bases at V and 0 bases at J, with 12 bases in the middle. Germline CDR1 and CDR2: LNHNV and YYDKDF (reference sequence). This CDR3 has 17 residues. The CDR3 DNA sequence: TGTGCCACCAGCAGAGATTGGGGCCTTTTTAGCAATCAGCCCCAGCATTTT. Encoded protein: CATSRDWGLFSNQPQHF. The whole variable domain, filled in from reference TRBV15 and TRBJ1-5, reads DAMVIQNPRYQVTQFGKPVTLSCSQTLNHNVMYWYQQKSSQAPKLLFHYYDKDFNNEADTPDNFQSRRPNTSFCFLDIRSPGLGDTAMYLCATSRDWGLFSNQPQHFGDGTRLSIL.

The chain couples TRBV7-2 to TRBJ1-5; 7 nucleotides agree with TRBD1. The trim removed 1 base at V and 6 bases at J, leaving 6 bases unmatched. Germline V gene sequence: CDR1 SGHTA, CDR2 FQGNSA. The CDR3 extends over 15 amino acids. The CDR3 spells CASSLDRGGGQPQHF. The CDR3 coding sequence is TGTGCCAGCAGCTTAGACAGGGGTGGGGGTCAGCCCCAGCATTTT.

V is TRBV28 and J is TRBJ2-7; the D call may be TRBD1 or TRBD2 (6 bases each). Germline CDR1 MDHEN, CDR2 SYDVKM. V lost 5 bases to trimming and J lost 3 bases, with 17 bases between them. The length of the CDR3 is 15 residues. The CDR3 spells CASSTSRGARYEQYF. The CDR3 DNA reads as TGTGCCAGCAGTACCTCTAGGGGGGCGCGCTACGAGCAGTACTTC. Full variable domain (remainder filled in from reference TRBV28 and TRBJ2-7): DVKVTQSSRYLVKRTGEKVFLECVQDMDHENMFWYRQDPGLGLRLIYFSYDVKMKEKGDIPEGYSVSREKKERFSLILESASTNQTSMYLCASSTSRGARYEQYFGPGTRLTVT.

The J gene is TRBJ2-3, the V gene TRBV9, with 9 bases that match TRBD1. Germline V CDR1 and CDR2: SGDLS, YYNGEE. CDR3 length: 16 amino acids. The J segment lost 6 bases and the V segment lost 3 bases, leaving 11 bases of the junction unmatched. For the CDR3, the DNA is TGTGCCAGCAGCGGCCGGACAGGGGCTAGGATTGATACGCAGTATTTT. Its translation is CASSGRTGARIDTQYF.

The gene calls are TRBV2 and TRBJ2-2; tentatively, D is TRBD2 (7 bases). Per germline, CDR1 SNHLY and CDR2 FYNNEI. CDR3 length equals 16 residues. With 0 bases removed from V and 9 bases from J, the gap between germline ends came to 17 bases. For the CDR3, the DNA is TGTGCCAGCAGTGAAGCGCGGTTTGGGGGGGCGAGGGAGCTGTTTTTT. It codes for CASSEARFGGARELFF.